This is a list of T cell receptor beta chains from one sample in a study of vaccination and CD4 T cells after COVID-19. MiXCR, applied by TCRdb to the PCR reads, yields one record per CDR3 protein. Of approximately 21,000 distinct CDR3 sequences listed, approximately 57% are singletons. The sample was CD4+ T cells from blood, taken before SARS-CoV-2 vaccination. Source of these receptors: a human donor who had recovered from COVID-19. The conserved cysteine and the conserved F or W are not part of the CDR3 here. Each record gives: CDR3 length, J gene, V gene, CDR3 protein.

13 TRBJ2-1 TRBV6-4 ASSAGTSGANEQF
12 TRBJ2-7 TRBV12-3/TRBV12-4 ASIQGESFYEQY
15 TRBJ2-1 TRBV10-3 AIRQREGRGSMNEQF
11 TRBJ1-1 TRBV28 ASKARGNTEAF
14 TRBJ2-5 TRBV6-5 ASSSEAMGVDETQY
11 TRBJ2-7 TRBV6-1 ASRRQTDYEQY
14 TRBJ2-1 TRBV10-3 AISGGDSHDGNEQF
12 TRBJ2-7 TRBV20-1 SARVPGLAYEQY
11 TRBJ2-7 TRBV19 ASSWASGYEQY
13 TRBJ1-3 TRBV28 ASSLQIMGGNTIY
11 TRBJ2-5 TRBV12-3/TRBV12-4 ASRPPSMETQY
12 TRBJ2-2 TRBV7-3 ASSQDRGDGELF
12 TRBJ1-2 TRBV18 ASSPGDTNYGYT
14 TRBJ2-5 TRBV7-6 ASRFPIDSLQETQY
11 TRBJ2-5 TRBV20-1 SPGSGYQETQY
12 TRBJ2-2 TRBV6-4 ASSDSTSTGELF
9 TRBJ1-2 TRBV28 VSTDNYGYT
14 TRBJ1-5 TRBV28 ASSGPDLYPNQPQH
11 TRBJ2-7 TRBV5-1 ASSLASGYEQY
12 TRBJ1-6 TRBV19 ASRSGLNNSPLH
16 TRBJ2-6 TRBV25-1 ASSGGRGLRAGANVLT
11 TRBJ1-5 TRBV19 ASSLQKDQPQH
15 TRBJ2-5 TRBV19 ASSIDLLAGVGETQY
12 TRBJ2-3 TRBV28 ASSQTGGGYTQY
13 TRBJ2-2 TRBV27 ASSPRQGIGGELF
12 TRBJ1-1 TRBV7-9 ASSLWDRNTEAF